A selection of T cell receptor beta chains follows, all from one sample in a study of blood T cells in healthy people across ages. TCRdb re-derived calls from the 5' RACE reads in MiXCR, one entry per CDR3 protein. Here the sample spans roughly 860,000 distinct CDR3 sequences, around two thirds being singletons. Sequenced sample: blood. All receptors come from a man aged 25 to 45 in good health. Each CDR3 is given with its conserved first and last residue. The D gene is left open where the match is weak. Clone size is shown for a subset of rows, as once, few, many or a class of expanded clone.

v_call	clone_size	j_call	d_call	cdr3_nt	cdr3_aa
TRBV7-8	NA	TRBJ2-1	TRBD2	TGTGCCAGCAGCATACCGGGGGGGGAGCAGTTCTTC	CASSIPGGEQFF
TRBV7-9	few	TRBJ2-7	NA	TGTGCCAGCAGCTTAATGACAGCCTACGAGCAGTACTTC	CASSLMTAYEQYF
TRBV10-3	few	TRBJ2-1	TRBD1	TGTGCCATCAGTGAGTCGCCCGGGACAGGGGTTTACAATGAGCAGTTCTTC	CAISESPGTGVYNEQFF
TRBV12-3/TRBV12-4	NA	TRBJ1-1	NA	TGTGCCAGTTGGGGGGTAACTGAAGCTTTCTTT	CASWGVTEAFF
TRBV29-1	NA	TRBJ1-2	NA	TGCAGCGTTGAAGAAAGGACCCCGAACTATGGCTACACCTTC	CSVEERTPNYGYTF
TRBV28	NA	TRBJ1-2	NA	TGTGCCAGCAGTCTACACTCCGGACAAACGTTTAACTATGGCTACACCTTC	CASSLHSGQTFNYGYTF
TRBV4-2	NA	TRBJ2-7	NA	TGTGCCAGCAGCCCAAGCCAGGGGACCTACGAGCAGTACTTC	CASSPSQGTYEQYF
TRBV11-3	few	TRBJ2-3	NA	TGTGCCAGCAGCTTCCTAGCCTCAGATACGCAGTATTTT	CASSFLASDTQYF
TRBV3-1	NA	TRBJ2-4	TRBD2	TGTGCCACCGCGACTAGCGGGGGGCCCTACGAGCGGTACTTC	CATATSGGPYERYF
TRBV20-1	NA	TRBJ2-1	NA	TGCAGTGCTAGAGGGGGAACCTACAATGAGCAGTTCTTC	CSARGGTYNEQFF
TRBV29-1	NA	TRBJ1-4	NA	TGCAGCGTTGAAAGAGGGGGGAGGAGTGAAAAACTGTTTTTT	CSVERGGRSEKLFF
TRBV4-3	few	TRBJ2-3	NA	TGCGCCAGCAGCCGCCAGAGGCAGTTCACAGATACGCAGTATTTT	CASSRQRQFTDTQYF
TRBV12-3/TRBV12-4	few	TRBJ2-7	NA	TGTGCCAGCAGGGGGTGGTACGAGCAGTACTTC	CASRGWYEQYF
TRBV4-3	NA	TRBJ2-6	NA	TGCGCCAGCAGCCGCAGCTCAGTCTCTGGGGCCAACGTCCTGACTTTC	CASSRSSVSGANVLTF
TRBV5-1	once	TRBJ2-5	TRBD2	TGCGCCAGCAGCTTGGAGTCTAGCGGGGGACTAGAAGAGCAGTACTTC	CASSLESSGGLEEQYF
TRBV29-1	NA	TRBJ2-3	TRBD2	TGCAGCGTTGCTTCCGGGACTAGCGGGAGCACAGATACGCAGTATTTT	CSVASGTSGSTDTQYF
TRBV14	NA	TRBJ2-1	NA	TGTGCCAGCAGCCAAGGCATCTACAATGAGCAGTTCTTC	CASSQGIYNEQFF
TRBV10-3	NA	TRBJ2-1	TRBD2	TGTGCCATCAGCGAGCAGTCGGGACTAGCGGTCTACAATGAGCAGTTCTTC	CAISEQSGLAVYNEQFF
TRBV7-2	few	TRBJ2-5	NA	TGTGCCAGCAGCCGAGGGACCCAAGAGACCCAGTACTTC	CASSRGTQETQYF
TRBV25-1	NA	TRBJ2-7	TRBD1	TGTGCCAGCACCGGACAGGGAGCAGCCTACGAGCAGTACTTC	CASTGQGAAYEQYF
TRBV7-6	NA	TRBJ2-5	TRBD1	TGTGCCAGCAGCCGGGGACAGGGCAGTGGGGATGAGCAGTACTTC	CASSRGQGSGDEQYF
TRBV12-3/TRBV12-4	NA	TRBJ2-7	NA	TGTACCAGCAGTTTTGCCCTAAACAGGTCTTCCTACGAGCAGTACTTC	CTSSFALNRSSYEQYF
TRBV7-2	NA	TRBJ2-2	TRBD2	TGTGCCAGCAGTCCAGGACTAGCGGGCACCGGGGAGCTGTTTTTT	CASSPGLAGTGELFF
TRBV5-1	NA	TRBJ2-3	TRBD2	TGCGCCAGCAGCTTGGAGACTAGCGGGCCCAGGGGGAATACGCAGTATTTT	CASSLETSGPRGNTQYF
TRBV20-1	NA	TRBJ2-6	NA	TGCAGTGCTGGAGGGTCAGACTCTGGGGCCAACGTCCTGACTTTC	CSAGGSDSGANVLTF